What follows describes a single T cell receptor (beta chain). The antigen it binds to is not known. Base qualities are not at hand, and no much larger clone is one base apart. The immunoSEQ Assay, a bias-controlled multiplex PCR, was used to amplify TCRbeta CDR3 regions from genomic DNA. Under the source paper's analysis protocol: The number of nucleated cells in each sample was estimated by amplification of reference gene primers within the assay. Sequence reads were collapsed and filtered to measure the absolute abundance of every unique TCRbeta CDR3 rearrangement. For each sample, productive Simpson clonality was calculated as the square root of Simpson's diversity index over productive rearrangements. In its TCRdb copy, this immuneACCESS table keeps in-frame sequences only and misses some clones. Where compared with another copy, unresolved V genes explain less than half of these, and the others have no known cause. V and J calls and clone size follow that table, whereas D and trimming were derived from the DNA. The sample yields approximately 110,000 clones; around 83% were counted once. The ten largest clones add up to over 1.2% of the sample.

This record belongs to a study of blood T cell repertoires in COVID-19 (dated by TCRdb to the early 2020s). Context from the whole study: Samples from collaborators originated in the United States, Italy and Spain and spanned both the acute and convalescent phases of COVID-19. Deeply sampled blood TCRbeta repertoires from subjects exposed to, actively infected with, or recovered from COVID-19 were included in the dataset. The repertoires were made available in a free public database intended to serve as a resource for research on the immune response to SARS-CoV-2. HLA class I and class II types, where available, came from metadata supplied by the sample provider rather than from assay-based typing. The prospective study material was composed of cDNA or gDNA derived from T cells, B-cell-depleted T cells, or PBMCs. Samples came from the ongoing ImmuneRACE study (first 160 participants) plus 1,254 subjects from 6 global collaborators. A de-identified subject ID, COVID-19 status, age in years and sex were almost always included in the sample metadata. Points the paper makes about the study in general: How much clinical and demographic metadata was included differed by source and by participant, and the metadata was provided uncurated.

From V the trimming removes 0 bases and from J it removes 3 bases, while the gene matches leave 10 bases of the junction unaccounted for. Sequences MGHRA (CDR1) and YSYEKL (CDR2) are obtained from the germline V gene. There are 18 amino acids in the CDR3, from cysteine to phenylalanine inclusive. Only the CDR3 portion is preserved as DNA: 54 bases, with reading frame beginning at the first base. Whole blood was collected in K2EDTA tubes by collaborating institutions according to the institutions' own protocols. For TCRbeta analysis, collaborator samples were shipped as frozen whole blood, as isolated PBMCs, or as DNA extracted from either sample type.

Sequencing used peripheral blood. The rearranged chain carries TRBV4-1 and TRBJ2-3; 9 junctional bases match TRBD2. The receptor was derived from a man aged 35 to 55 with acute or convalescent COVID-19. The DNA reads TGCGCCAGCAGCCAAGATAGGGAGCGGGGGGTAAGGACAGATACGCAGTATTTT. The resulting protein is CASSQDRERGVRTDTQYF.